A selection of T cell receptor beta chains follows, all from one sample in a study of Graves' ophthalmopathy and Graves' hyperthyroidism. TCRdb analysed the multiplex PCR reads with MiXCR anew, one entry per CDR3 protein. The repertoire holds over 650,000 distinct CDR3 sequences, more than 40% seen once, with about 3.3% in the top ten. The sequencing sample was made of peripheral blood. The origin of the receptors is an adult man with Graves' ophthalmopathy. Both conserved end residues are part of each CDR3. Each record gives: J gene, clone size, CDR3 length, D gene, V gene, CDR3 protein, CDR3 DNA. D genes are given only for firm matches. The listing skips clone size in some rows; elsewhere it reads once, few, many or a size class.

j_call: TRBJ1-2; clone_size: many; cdr3_length: 12; d_call: .; v_call: TRBV7-9; cdr3_aa: CAFLESGGGYTF; cdr3_nt: TGTGCCTTCCTAGAATCGGGGGGAGGCTACACCTTC
j_call: TRBJ1-6; clone_size: .; cdr3_length: 16; d_call: .; v_call: TRBV25-1; cdr3_aa: CASSEYQGTEDSPLHF; cdr3_nt: TGTGCCAGCAGTGAATACCAAGGAACAGAGGATTCACCCCTCCACTTT
j_call: TRBJ2-2; clone_size: .; cdr3_length: 14; d_call: .; v_call: TRBV2; cdr3_aa: CASSGGWNTGELFF; cdr3_nt: TGTGCCAGCAGTGGGGGCTGGAACACCGGGGAGCTGTTTTTT
j_call: TRBJ1-2; clone_size: many; cdr3_length: 15; d_call: TRBD1; v_call: TRBV4-1; cdr3_aa: CASSPEEGADYGYTF; cdr3_nt: TGCGCCAGCAGCCCCGAGGAGGGGGCGGACTATGGCTACACCTTC
j_call: TRBJ2-1; clone_size: .; cdr3_length: 15; d_call: TRBD2; v_call: TRBV7-9; cdr3_aa: CASRTLGTTYNEQFF; cdr3_nt: TGTGCCAGCAGGACACTAGGGACTACTTACAATGAGCAGTTCTTC
j_call: TRBJ2-7; clone_size: .; cdr3_length: 15; d_call: .; v_call: TRBV2; cdr3_aa: CASSPRRQASYVQYF; cdr3_nt: TGTGCCAGCTCACCACGTCGGCAGGCCTCCTACGTGCAGTACTTC
j_call: TRBJ1-1; clone_size: .; cdr3_length: 13; d_call: .; v_call: TRBV20-1; cdr3_aa: CSAWSGLNTEAFF; cdr3_nt: TGCAGCGCATGGTCGGGACTGAACACTGAAGCTTTCTTT
j_call: TRBJ2-3; clone_size: .; cdr3_length: 14; d_call: .; v_call: TRBV20-1; cdr3_aa: CSAKRNHRADTQYF; cdr3_nt: TGCAGTGCCAAACGGAACCATCGCGCAGATACGCAGTATTTT
j_call: TRBJ1-1; clone_size: many; cdr3_length: 13; d_call: .; v_call: TRBV7-3; cdr3_aa: CASRYRVNTEAFF; cdr3_nt: TGTGCCAGCAGATACAGGGTGAACACTGAAGCTTTCTTT
j_call: TRBJ2-5; clone_size: once; cdr3_length: 10; d_call: .; v_call: TRBV29-1; cdr3_aa: CSVGEDGMYF; cdr3_nt: TGCAGCGTTGGGGAGGACGGAATGTACTTC
j_call: TRBJ1-1; clone_size: many; cdr3_length: 14; d_call: .; v_call: TRBV5-8; cdr3_aa: CASSLGTGRTEAFF; cdr3_nt: TGTGCCAGCAGCTTGGGGACCGGGCGCACTGAAGCTTTCTTT
j_call: TRBJ2-7; clone_size: .; cdr3_length: 15; d_call: .; v_call: TRBV7-8; cdr3_aa: CASSLALTGLYEQYF; cdr3_nt: TGTGCCAGCAGCTTAGCGTTAACAGGCTTATACGAGCAGTACTTC
j_call: TRBJ2-7; clone_size: many; cdr3_length: 12; d_call: .; v_call: TRBV6-5; cdr3_aa: CASRAPADEQYF; cdr3_nt: TGTGCCAGCAGAGCCCCAGCGGATGAGCAGTACTTC
j_call: TRBJ1-1; clone_size: many; cdr3_length: 14; d_call: .; v_call: TRBV29-1; cdr3_aa: CSVDGESLGTEAFF; cdr3_nt: TGCAGCGTTGACGGGGAGAGTTTGGGCACTGAAGCTTTCTTT
j_call: TRBJ1-2; clone_size: .; cdr3_length: 11; d_call: TRBD1; v_call: TRBV29-1; cdr3_aa: CRDRQGLGYTF; cdr3_nt: TGCAGGGACCGACAGGGTTTGGGCTACACCTTC
j_call: TRBJ2-7; clone_size: .; cdr3_length: 16; d_call: .; v_call: TRBV6-5; cdr3_aa: CASSSYRDTRRGEQYF; cdr3_nt: TGTGCCAGCAGTTCATACCGGGACACACGCAGGGGCGAGCAGTACTTC
j_call: TRBJ1-1; clone_size: many; cdr3_length: 13; d_call: TRBD1; v_call: TRBV12-3/TRBV12-4; cdr3_aa: CASSYDRGPTAFF; cdr3_nt: TGTGCCAGCAGTTACGACAGGGGGCCTACGGCTTTCTTT
j_call: TRBJ1-1; clone_size: .; cdr3_length: 14; d_call: .; v_call: TRBV7-3; cdr3_aa: CASSSEGSGTEAFF; cdr3_nt: TGTGCCAGCAGCTCGGAGGGTTCCGGGACAGAAGCTTTCTTT
j_call: TRBJ2-2; clone_size: .; cdr3_length: 14; d_call: .; v_call: TRBV2; cdr3_aa: CASSWRRGGGELFF; cdr3_nt: TGTGCCAGCAGTTGGAGACGTGGGGGCGGGGAGCTGTTTTTT
j_call: TRBJ2-6; clone_size: .; cdr3_length: 18; d_call: TRBD1; v_call: TRBV7-7; cdr3_aa: CASSRGTGDGPGANVLTF; cdr3_nt: TGTGCCAGCAGCCGGGGGACAGGGGACGGTCCTGGGGCCAACGTCCTGACTTTC
j_call: TRBJ1-1; clone_size: .; cdr3_length: 12; d_call: .; v_call: TRBV10-3; cdr3_aa: CAISDIGTEAFF; cdr3_nt: TGTGCCATCAGTGACATCGGGACAGAAGCTTTCTTT
j_call: TRBJ1-4; clone_size: .; cdr3_length: 12; d_call: .; v_call: TRBV20-1; cdr3_aa: CSASHPRGKLFF; cdr3_nt: TGCAGTGCTAGCCACCCTAGGGGAAAACTGTTTTTT
j_call: TRBJ2-2; clone_size: few; cdr3_length: 18; d_call: .; v_call: TRBV14; cdr3_aa: CASSQEIARGRSTGELFF; cdr3_nt: TGTGCCAGCAGCCAAGAAATCGCCAGGGGACGGTCCACCGGGGAGCTGTTTTTT
j_call: TRBJ2-5; clone_size: .; cdr3_length: 13; d_call: .; v_call: TRBV19; cdr3_aa: CAIGLQDQETQYF; cdr3_nt: TGTGCCATAGGATTACAGGACCAAGAGACCCAGTACTTC
j_call: TRBJ1-1; clone_size: .; cdr3_length: 15; d_call: .; v_call: TRBV15; cdr3_aa: CATSSLPKGHNEAFF; cdr3_nt: TGTGCCACCAGCAGCTTACCAAAGGGACACAACGAAGCTTTCTTT
j_call: TRBJ2-7; clone_size: .; cdr3_length: 14; d_call: TRBD1; v_call: TRBV18; cdr3_aa: CASSPPGDSYEQYF; cdr3_nt: TGTGCCAGCTCACCACCGGGGGACAGCTACGAGCAGTACTTC
j_call: TRBJ2-6; clone_size: .; cdr3_length: 13; d_call: .; v_call: TRBV10-3; cdr3_aa: CAISEGGRGTEAF; cdr3_nt: TGTGCCATCAGCGAGGGGGGGCGCGGGACTGAAGCTTTC
j_call: TRBJ2-2; clone_size: .; cdr3_length: 13; d_call: .; v_call: TRBV30; cdr3_aa: CAWSYENTGELFF; cdr3_nt: TGTGCCTGGAGCTATGAAAACACCGGGGAGCTGTTTTTT